Listed below are T cell receptor beta chains from one sample, sequenced in a study of T cell responses to AZD1222 COVID-19 vaccine. The repertoire was sequenced with immunoSEQ multiplex PCR; TCRdb's copy has only in-frame clones and lacks some. The table shows about 140,000 clones, with around 92% occurring only once. This material consisted of peripheral blood, taken on day 0 of AZD1222 vaccination. These receptors all come from an adult in good health. Both conserved end residues are part of each CDR3. The D gene is left open where the match is weak. Clone sizes are given selectively: once, few, many, or a class where the clone is expanded.

NA	TRBJ2-7	15	TRBV27	NA	CASSFQGAGSYEQYF	TGTGCCAGCAGTTTTCAAGGGGCAGGCTCCTACGAGCAGTACTTC
NA	TRBJ2-2	16	TRBV7-3	NA	CASSLQPGAGTGELFF	TGTGCCAGCAGCTTACAGCCGGGGGCTGGCACCGGGGAGCTGTTTTTT
NA	TRBJ2-5	19	TRBV6-2/TRBV6-3	TRBD2	CASSYPGTSGEGGQETQYF	TGTGCCAGCAGTTACCCCGGGACTAGCGGGGAAGGGGGTCAAGAGACCCAGTACTTC
NA	TRBJ2-6	17	TRBV10-3	TRBD1	CAISEAAGGLGANVLTF	TGTGCCATCAGTGAGGCGGCAGGGGGCCTGGGGGCCAACGTCCTGACTTTC
NA	TRBJ1-1	14	TRBV2	NA	CASSGAGKVTEAFF	TGTGCCAGCAGTGGAGCCGGGAAGGTCACTGAAGCTTTCTTT
NA	TRBJ2-2	15	TRBV6-5	TRBD1	CASSYGQGVTGELFF	TGTGCCAGCAGTTACGGACAGGGGGTCACCGGGGAGCTGTTTTTT
NA	TRBJ1-1	15	TRBV21-1	NA	CASSKRRSANTEAFF	TGTGCCAGCAGCAAAAGACGGTCCGCTAACACTGAAGCTTTCTTT
NA	TRBJ1-2	13	TRBV30	TRBD1	CAWSLDRGYGYTF	TGTGCCTGGAGTTTAGACAGGGGCTATGGCTACACCTTC
few	TRBJ1-2	12	TRBV12-3/TRBV12-4	NA	CASSLRLPGYTF	TGTGCCAGCAGTTTAAGGTTACCGGGCTACACCTTC
NA	TRBJ2-5	15	TRBV5-1	NA	CASSLQGGGRETQYF	TGCGCCAGCAGCTTGCAGGGCGGGGGCCGCGAGACCCAGTACTTC
NA	TRBJ2-5	13	TRBV9	NA	CASSVQGKETQYF	TGTGCCAGCAGCGTCCAGGGGAAAGAGACCCAGTACTTC
NA	TRBJ2-5	14	TRBV29-1	TRBD2	CSTIGGGFQETQYF	TGCAGCACAATTGGGGGAGGGTTCCAAGAGACCCAGTACTTC
once	TRBJ2-3	15	TRBV27	NA	CASSRSRGRTDTQYF	TGTGCCAGCAGTCGGTCCCGGGGCCGCACAGATACGCAGTATTTT
NA	TRBJ2-2	15	TRBV7-9	NA	CAPAETRFQTGELFF	TGTGCGCCCGCCGAGACTAGGTTTCAAACCGGGGAGCTGTTTTTT
NA	TRBJ2-2	14	TRBV5-4	NA	CASSADRNTGELFF	TGTGCCAGCAGCGCGGACAGGAACACCGGGGAGCTGTTTTTT
NA	TRBJ1-5	14	TRBV6-5	NA	CASSYYAGNQPQHF	TGTGCCAGCAGTTACTACGCAGGGAATCAGCCCCAGCATTTT
NA	TRBJ1-2	16	TRBV29-1	TRBD1	CSVEKRGRPTNYGYTF	TGCAGCGTCGAAAAAAGGGGGCGCCCCACTAACTATGGCTACACCTTC
NA	TRBJ1-2	13	TRBV5-1	TRBD1	CASSKGTVDGYTF	TGCGCCAGCAGCAAAGGGACAGTGGATGGCTACACCTTC
NA	TRBJ2-5	14	TRBV27	TRBD1	CASSTTGGDETQYF	TGTGCCAGCAGTACGACAGGGGGCGATGAGACCCAGTACTTC
NA	TRBJ1-2	15	TRBV5-6	NA	CASSSPNRDNYGYTF	TGTGCCAGCAGCTCGCCCAATCGGGACAACTATGGCTACACCTTC
once	TRBJ1-2	14	TRBV29-1	NA	CSVEVKGALSGYTF	TGCAGCGTTGAAGTTAAAGGGGCACTCTCTGGCTACACCTTC
NA	TRBJ2-3	12	TRBV6-5	NA	CASSYISDTQYF	TGTGCCAGCAGTTACATTTCAGATACGCAGTATTTT
NA	TRBJ2-7	14	TRBV3-1/TRBV3-2	TRBD1	CASSRPGGRYEQYF	TGTGCCAGCAGCCGTCCAGGGGGCCGGTACGAGCAGTACTTC
NA	TRBJ1-5	15	TRBV18	NA	CASSPWAGGDQPQHF	TGTGCCAGCTCACCCTGGGCGGGTGGAGATCAGCCCCAGCATTTT
NA	TRBJ1-3	16	TRBV4-1	NA	CASSRSDSRSGNTIYF	TGCGCCAGCAGCCGATCCGACAGTCGCTCTGGAAACACCATATATTTT
NA	TRBJ1-1	16	TRBV5-1	TRBD1	CASSPRTGGLDTEAFF	TGCGCCAGCAGCCCACGGACAGGGGGCTTGGACACTGAAGCTTTCTTT
NA	TRBJ1-1	15	TRBV7-6	NA	CASSPQGFLNTEAFF	TGTGCCAGCTCCCCTCAGGGGTTTTTGAACACTGAAGCTTTCTTT
NA	TRBJ2-5	15	TRBV7-8	TRBD2	CASLPGGGALETQYF	TGTGCCAGCCTTCCCGGCGGGGGGGCTTTGGAGACCCAGTACTTC
once	TRBJ1-1	14	TRBV28	NA	CASSLSRGGTEAFF	TGTGCCAGCAGTTTAAGCAGGGGAGGCACTGAAGCTTTCTTT
NA	TRBJ2-2	16	TRBV7-9	TRBD1	CASSSYRGKNTGELFF	TGTGCCAGCAGCTCTTACAGGGGCAAGAACACCGGGGAGCTGTTTTTT
NA	TRBJ1-5	14	TRBV19	NA	CASSMGRLNQPQHF	TGTGCCAGTAGTATGGGGAGGCTCAATCAGCCCCAGCATTTT
NA	TRBJ1-6	18	TRBV3-1/TRBV3-2	NA	CASSQDRGRFSYNSPLHF	TGTGCCAGCAGCCAAGATCGGGGCAGGTTCTCCTATAATTCACCCCTCCACTTT
NA	TRBJ1-2	16	TRBV11-2	NA	CASSPSTGAIAYGYTF	TGTGCCAGCAGCCCTTCGACAGGAGCCATTGCCTATGGCTACACCTTC
NA	TRBJ2-7	13	TRBV9	TRBD1	CASSGTGFYEQYF	TGTGCCAGCAGCGGGACAGGGTTCTACGAGCAGTACTTC
once	TRBJ2-3	13	TRBV19	NA	CASSIPSTDTQYF	TGTGCCAGTAGTATCCCTAGCACAGATACGCAGTATTTT
NA	TRBJ1-2	16	TRBV6-6	NA	CASRGGATVANYGYTF	TGTGCCAGCCGAGGGGGGGCTACGGTCGCAAACTATGGCTACACCTTC
NA	TRBJ2-7	14	TRBV9	TRBD1	CASSVEDRAYEQYF	TGTGCCAGCAGCGTAGAGGACAGGGCCTACGAGCAGTACTTC
once	TRBJ2-7	14	TRBV11-2	TRBD1	CASSSLDRGGEQYF	TGTGCCAGCAGCAGTCTCGACAGGGGCGGTGAGCAGTACTTC
NA	TRBJ2-5	11	TRBV5-8	NA	CASRVQETQYF	TGTGCCAGCAGGGTTCAAGAGACCCAGTACTTC
NA	TRBJ2-5	12	TRBV5-6	NA	CASSFGDLTQYF	TGTGCCAGCAGCTTCGGGGACTTAACCCAGTACTTC
NA	TRBJ2-2	16	TRBV21-1	NA	CASSKLGGNDTGELFF	TGTGCCAGCAGCAAACTGGGCGGGAACGACACCGGGGAGCTGTTTTTT
NA	TRBJ2-7	13	TRBV27	NA	CASSLDASYEQYF	TGTGCCAGCAGTTTAGACGCCTCCTACGAGCAGTACTTC
NA	TRBJ2-2	16	TRBV7-9	NA	CASSLGEYRNTGELFF	TGTGCCAGCAGCTTAGGCGAGTACAGAAACACCGGGGAGCTGTTTTTT
NA	TRBJ2-2	16	TRBV3-1/TRBV3-2	TRBD2	CASSPSRAGGSGELFF	TGTGCCAGCAGCCCGTCGCGGGCGGGGGGCTCCGGGGAGCTGTTTTTT
NA	TRBJ1-1	14	TRBV11-3	NA	CASSPGARSTEAFF	TGTGCCAGCAGCCCCGGGGCTCGGAGCACTGAAGCTTTCTTT
NA	TRBJ2-3	14	TRBV12-5	NA	CASAFGGPSDPQYF	TGTGCTAGTGCCTTCGGGGGGCCCTCTGACCCGCAGTATTTT
NA	TRBJ2-1	16	TRBV24-1	TRBD1	CATSGTGDVHNNEQFF	TGTGCCACCAGTGGGACAGGGGACGTCCATAACAATGAGCAGTTCTTC
NA	TRBJ1-6	14	TRBV28	NA	CASSSHRVNSPLHF	TGTGCCAGCAGTTCGCACAGGGTGAATTCACCCCTCCACTTT
NA	TRBJ1-2	15	TRBV7-9	TRBD1	CASSWGTGGDYGYTF	TGTGCCAGCAGCTGGGGGACAGGGGGCGACTATGGCTACACCTTC
once	TRBJ1-2	14	TRBV29-1	TRBD1	CSVGQGATNYGYTF	TGCAGCGTTGGACAGGGGGCGACAAACTATGGCTACACCTTC
NA	TRBJ1-4	13	TRBV7-8	TRBD1	CASSLAGGEKLFF	TGTGCCAGCAGCTTGGCAGGGGGTGAAAAACTGTTTTTT
NA	TRBJ2-1	16	TRBV11-2	NA	CASSSLTGPRDNEQFF	TGTGCCAGCAGCTCCTTGACAGGCCCACGGGACAATGAGCAGTTCTTC